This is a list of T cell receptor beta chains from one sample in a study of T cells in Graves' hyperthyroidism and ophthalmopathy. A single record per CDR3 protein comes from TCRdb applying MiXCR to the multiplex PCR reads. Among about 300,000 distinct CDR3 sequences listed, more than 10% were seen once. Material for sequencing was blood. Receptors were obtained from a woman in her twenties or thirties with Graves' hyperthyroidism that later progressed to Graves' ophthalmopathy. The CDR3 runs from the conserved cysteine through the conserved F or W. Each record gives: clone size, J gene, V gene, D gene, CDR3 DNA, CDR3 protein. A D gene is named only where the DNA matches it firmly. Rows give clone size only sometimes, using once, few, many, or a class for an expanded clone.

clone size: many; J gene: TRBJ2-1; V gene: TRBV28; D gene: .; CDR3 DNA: TGTGCCAGCAGTTCACAGACTAGCTCCTACAATGAGCAGTTCTTC; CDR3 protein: CASSSQTSSYNEQFF
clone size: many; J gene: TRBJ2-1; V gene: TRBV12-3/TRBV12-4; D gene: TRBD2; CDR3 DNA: TGTGCCAGCAGCCTACTAGCGGGAGGGGGTACGGGTGAGCAGTTCTTC; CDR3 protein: CASSLLAGGGTGEQFF
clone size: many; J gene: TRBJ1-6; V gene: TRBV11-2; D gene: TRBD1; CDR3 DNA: TGTGCCAGCAGGAGGACAGGAAATTCACCCCTCCACTTT; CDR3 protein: CASRRTGNSPLHF
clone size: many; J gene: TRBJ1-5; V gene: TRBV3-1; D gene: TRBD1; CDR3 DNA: TGTGCCAGCAGCGGGGGACAGGGCTCTATCAAGCCCCAGCATTTT; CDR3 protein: CASSGGQGSIKPQHF
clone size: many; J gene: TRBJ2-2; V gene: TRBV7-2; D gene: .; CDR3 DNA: TGTGCCAGCAGCTCCCGCAAGGAAGCGAACACCGGGGAGCTGTTTTTT; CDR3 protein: CASSSRKEANTGELFF
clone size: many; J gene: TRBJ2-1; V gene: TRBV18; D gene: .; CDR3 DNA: TGTGCCAGCTCACCCCCAACTTTAGCAAACAATGAGCAGTTCTTC; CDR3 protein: CASSPPTLANNEQFF
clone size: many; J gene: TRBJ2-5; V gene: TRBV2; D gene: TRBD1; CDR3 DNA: TGTGCCAGCAGTGAGATGAGGACAGGGGGCGCTGAGACCCAGTACTTC; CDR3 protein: CASSEMRTGGAETQYF
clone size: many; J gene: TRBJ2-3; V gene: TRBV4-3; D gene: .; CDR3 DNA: TGCGCCAGCAGCCACACACTATCGAACACAGATACGCAGTATTTT; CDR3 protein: CASSHTLSNTDTQYF
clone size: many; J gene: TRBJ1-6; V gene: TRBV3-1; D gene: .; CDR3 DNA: TGTGCCAGCGGGGGAGGTAATTCACCCCTCCACTTT; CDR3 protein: CASGGGNSPLHF
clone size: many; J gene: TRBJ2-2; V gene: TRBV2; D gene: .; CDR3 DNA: TGTGCCAGCAGTGAAGCAGTAGGCGCAGGCACCGGGGAGCTGTTTTTT; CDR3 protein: CASSEAVGAGTGELFF
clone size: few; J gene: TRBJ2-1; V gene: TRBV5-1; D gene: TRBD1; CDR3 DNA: TGCGCCAGCAGCACCGAGGGACAGGGGTTCCACAATGAGCAGTTCTTC; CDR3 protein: CASSTEGQGFHNEQFF
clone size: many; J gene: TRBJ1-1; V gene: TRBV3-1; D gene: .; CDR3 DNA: TGTGCCAGCAGCCAAGCCTATGGGACGGCTGAAGCTTTCTTT; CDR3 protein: CASSQAYGTAEAFF
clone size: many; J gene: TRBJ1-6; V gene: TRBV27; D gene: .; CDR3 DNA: TGTGCCAGCAGTTTCAGTAATAATTCACCCCTCCACTTT; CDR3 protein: CASSFSNNSPLHF
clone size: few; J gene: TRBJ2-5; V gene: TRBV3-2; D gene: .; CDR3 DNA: TGTGCCAGCAGCCCAGGACTAGCGGGAGCATCGAAGGAGACCCAGTACTTC; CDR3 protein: CASSPGLAGASKETQYF
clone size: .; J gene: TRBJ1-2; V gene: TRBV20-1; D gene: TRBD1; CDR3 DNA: TGCAGTGCCCGGGACAGATCTAACTATGGCTACACCTTC; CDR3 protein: CSARDRSNYGYTF